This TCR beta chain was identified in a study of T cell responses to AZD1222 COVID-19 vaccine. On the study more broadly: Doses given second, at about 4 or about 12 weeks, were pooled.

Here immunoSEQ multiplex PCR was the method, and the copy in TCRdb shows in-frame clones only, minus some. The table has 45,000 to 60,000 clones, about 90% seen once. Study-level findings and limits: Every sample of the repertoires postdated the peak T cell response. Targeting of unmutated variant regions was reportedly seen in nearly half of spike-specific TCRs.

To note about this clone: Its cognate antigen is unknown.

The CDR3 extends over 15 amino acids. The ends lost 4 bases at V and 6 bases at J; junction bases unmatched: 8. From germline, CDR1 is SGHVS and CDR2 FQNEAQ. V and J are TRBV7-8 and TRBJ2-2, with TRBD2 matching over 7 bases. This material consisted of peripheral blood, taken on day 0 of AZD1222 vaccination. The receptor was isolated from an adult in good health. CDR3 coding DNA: TGTGCCAGCAGCTCCTGGACTAGACGGGCCGGGGAGCTGTTTTTT. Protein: CASSSWTRRAGELFF.